This T cell receptor (beta chain) was retrieved from a study of blood T cell repertoires in COVID-19. This clone was picked up a small number of times. The junction had 3 bases not matched to a gene; V was cut back by 3 bases and J by 2 bases. Germline V gene sequence: CDR1 SEHNR, CDR2 FQNEAQ (reference sequence). This CDR3 region has 14 residues. Clones were read by immunoSEQ multiplex PCR, and TCRdb kept only the in-frame ones, dropping some. The sample lists roughly 160,000 clones; over 70% were seen once. The sequenced material came from PBMCs or T cells enriched from blood (not recorded which). This clonotype was sampled from a woman aged 55-70 years who had recovered from COVID-19. The rearrangement uses TRBV7-9 and TRBJ2-5; TRBD1 aligns across 7 bases. CDR3: CASSFLTGQETQYF. The CDR3 DNA is TGTGCCAGCAGCTTCCTGACAGGGCAAGAGACCCAGTACTTC.